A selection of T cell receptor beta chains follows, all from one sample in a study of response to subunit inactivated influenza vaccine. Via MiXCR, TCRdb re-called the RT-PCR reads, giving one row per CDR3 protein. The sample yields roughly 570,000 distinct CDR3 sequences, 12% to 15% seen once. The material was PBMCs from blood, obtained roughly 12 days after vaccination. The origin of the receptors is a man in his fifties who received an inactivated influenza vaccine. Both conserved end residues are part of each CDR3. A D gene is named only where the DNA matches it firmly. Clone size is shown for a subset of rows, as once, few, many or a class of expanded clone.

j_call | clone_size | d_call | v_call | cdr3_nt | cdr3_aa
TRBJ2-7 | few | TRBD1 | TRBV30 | TGTGCCTGGAACACCGGGACAGGGTTTTACGAGCAGTACTTC | CAWNTGTGFYEQYF
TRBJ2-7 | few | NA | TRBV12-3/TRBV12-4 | TGTGCCAGCAGCCCCTGCCAGGTGGTATGCGAGCAGTACTTC | CASSPCQVVCEQYF
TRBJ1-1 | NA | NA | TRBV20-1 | TGCAGTGCTAGAGACGGCCCCACGGGAATGAACACTGAAGCTTTCTTT | CSARDGPTGMNTEAFF
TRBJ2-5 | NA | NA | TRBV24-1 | TGTGCCACCAGTGATTTCCGGAACCAAGAGACCCAGTACTTC | CATSDFRNQETQYF
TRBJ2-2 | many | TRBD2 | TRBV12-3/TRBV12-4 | TGTGCCAGCAGTTTACCTAGCGGGGGGCCTGGGACCGGGGAGCTGTTTTTT | CASSLPSGGPGTGELFF
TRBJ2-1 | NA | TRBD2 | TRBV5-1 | TGCGCCAGCAGCTTCCCGGCTGGACTAGCGGGAGGGAATGAGCAGTTCTTC | CASSFPAGLAGGNEQFF
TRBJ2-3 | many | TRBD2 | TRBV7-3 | TGTGCCAGCAGCTTAGGACTAGCGGGAGTTGTAGATACGCAGTATTTT | CASSLGLAGVVDTQYF
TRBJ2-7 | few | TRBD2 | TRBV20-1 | TGCAGTGCTAGACCTCTAGAGCGGGACGTTGTCTACGAGCAGTACTTC | CSARPLERDVVYEQYF
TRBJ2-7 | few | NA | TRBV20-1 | TGCAGTGCTAGCGGGAGTAACAGGGGATCCTACGAGCAGTACTTC | CSASGSNRGSYEQYF
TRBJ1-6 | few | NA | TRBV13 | TGTGCCAGCAGCTTAGCGGTTCGGGCTAGCTCCTATAATTCACCCCTCCACTTT | CASSLAVRASSYNSPLHF
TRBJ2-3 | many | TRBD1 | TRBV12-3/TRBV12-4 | TGTGCCAGCAGTATCCACAGGGGGGATACGCAGTATTTT | CASSIHRGDTQYF
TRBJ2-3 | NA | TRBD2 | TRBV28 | TGTGCCAGCGGAGCCGGGGGGACAGATACGCAGTATTTT | CASGAGGTDTQYF
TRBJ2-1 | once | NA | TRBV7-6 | TGTGCCAGCAGCTTAGGCTCGTCGGGAGCCTACAATGAGCAGTTCTTC | CASSLGSSGAYNEQFF
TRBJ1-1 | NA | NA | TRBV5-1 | TGCGCCAGCAGCAGAACGGACACTGAAGCTTTCTTT | CASSRTDTEAFF
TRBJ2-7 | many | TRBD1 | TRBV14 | TGTGCCAGCGGACAGGGCTACGAGCAGTACTTC | CASGQGYEQYF
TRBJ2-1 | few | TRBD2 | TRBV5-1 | TGCGCCAGCAGCCCGAGGACGGGGGGGAGATACAATGAGCAGTTCTTC | CASSPRTGGRYNEQFF
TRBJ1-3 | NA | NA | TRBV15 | TGTGCCACCAGCAGAGATTGGACAAAAGGAATCTCTGGAAACACCATATATTTT | CATSRDWTKGISGNTIYF
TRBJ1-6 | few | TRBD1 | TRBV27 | TGTGCCAGCAGTCCCGACAGGGTTTATTCACCCCTCCACTTT | CASSPDRVYSPLHF
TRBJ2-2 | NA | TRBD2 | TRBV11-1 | TGTGCCAGCAGCTTACCCCCTGGACTAGCGGGGAACACCGGGGAGCTGTTTTTT | CASSLPPGLAGNTGELFF
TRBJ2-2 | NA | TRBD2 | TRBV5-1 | TGCGCCAGCAGCTTTAGCGGGAAAGACACCGGGGAGCTGTTTTTT | CASSFSGKDTGELFF
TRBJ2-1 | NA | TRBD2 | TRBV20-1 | TGCAGTGCAGGACTAGCCGGGGGAGAGAATGAGCAGTTCTTC | CSAGLAGGENEQFF
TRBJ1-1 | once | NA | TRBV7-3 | TGTGCCAGCAGCACTCATACCATGGGCAGTGGGAACACTGAAGCTTTCTTT | CASSTHTMGSGNTEAFF
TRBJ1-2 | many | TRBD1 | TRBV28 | TGTGCCAGCACGACAGGGGTCAGTGACTATGGCTACACCTTC | CASTTGVSDYGYTF
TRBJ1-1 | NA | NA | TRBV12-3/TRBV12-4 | TGTGCCAGCAGTTACGCCAACACTGAAGCTTTCTTT | CASSYANTEAFF
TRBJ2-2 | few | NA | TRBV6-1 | TGTGCCAGCAGCGCCCTGACAGGGAGGGACACCGGGGAGCTGTTTTTT | CASSALTGRDTGELFF
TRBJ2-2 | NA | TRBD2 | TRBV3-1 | TGTGCCAGCAGCCAGCATCACCCTAGCGGGAGTATCACCGGGGAGCTGTTTTTT | CASSQHHPSGSITGELFF
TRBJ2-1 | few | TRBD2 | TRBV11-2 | TGTGCCAGCAGCCAAAGTGGTAGCGGGAGTTACAATGAGCAGTTCTTC | CASSQSGSGSYNEQFF
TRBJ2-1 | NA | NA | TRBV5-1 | TGCGCCAGCAGACACGCAGGGGGGAGCGATGAGCAGTTCTTC | CASRHAGGSDEQFF
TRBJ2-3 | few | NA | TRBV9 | TGTGCCAGCAGCGTAGCAGGGGCCGGGGCAGATACGCAGTATTTT | CASSVAGAGADTQYF
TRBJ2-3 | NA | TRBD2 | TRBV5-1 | TGCGCCAGCAGCTTGCCGCGGGGGGCCGCCGATACGCAGTATTTT | CASSLPRGAADTQYF
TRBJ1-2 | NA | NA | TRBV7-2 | TGTGCCAGCAGCTCCGGTGGGGGGGCGGGCGGCTACACCTTC | CASSSGGGAGGYTF
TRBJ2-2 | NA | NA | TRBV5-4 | TGTGCCAGCAGCTTGTATTCAGTGGCCGCCGGGGAGCTGTATTTT | CASSLYSVAAGELYF
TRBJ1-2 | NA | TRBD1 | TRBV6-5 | TGTGCCAGCAGTTTGACAGGGGTTCCCAGTGTGGGCTACACCTTC | CASSLTGVPSVGYTF
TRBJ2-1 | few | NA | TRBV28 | TGTGCCAGCAGTGATCGGCTGGGGGTAAATGAGCAGTTCTTC | CASSDRLGVNEQFF
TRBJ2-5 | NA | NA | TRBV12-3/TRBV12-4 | TGTGCCAGCAGTTCCGGGACACGCCAAGAGACCCAGTACTTC | CASSSGTRQETQYF
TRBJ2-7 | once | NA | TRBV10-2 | TGCGCCAGCAGCCGACAGGTACTCTACGAGCAGTACTTC | CASSRQVLYEQYF
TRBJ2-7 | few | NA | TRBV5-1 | TGCGCCAGCAGCTTGGACGCGGAGGGCTACGAGCAGTACTTC | CASSLDAEGYEQYF
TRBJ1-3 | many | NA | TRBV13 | TGTGCCAGCCTCGATGGGGACTCTGGAAACACCATATATTTT | CASLDGDSGNTIYF
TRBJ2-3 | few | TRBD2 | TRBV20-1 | TGCAGTGCTAAACCAGATCTCGGACTAGCGGGAGATACGCAGTATTTT | CSAKPDLGLAGDTQYF
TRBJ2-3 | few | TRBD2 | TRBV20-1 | TGCAGTGCTAGACCTAGCGGGGGGACAGATACGCAGTATTTT | CSARPSGGTDTQYF
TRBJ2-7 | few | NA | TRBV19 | TGTGCCAGTAGTATGAAGTCCCTTACCTTCTACGAGCAGTACTTC | CASSMKSLTFYEQYF